Following are 24 T cell receptor beta chains from one sample sequenced in a study of identical twins. TCRdb itself ran the 5' RACE reads through MiXCR, one entry per CDR3 protein. The sample holds hundreds of thousands of distinct CDR3 sequences, over 9% seen once. The sample was also reused in another study, on yellow fever vaccine responses in identical twins.

The material sequenced was CD8+ T cells sorted from blood. These receptors were taken from a woman aged 18-30 years in good health.

This clonotype occurred many times. V is TRBV10-3 and J is TRBJ2-1; either TRBD1 or TRBD2 may fit D (5 bases each). Trimming took off 3 bases at V and 0 bases at J, with 18 bases between the two ends. This CDR3 contains 18 residues. The germline CDR1 and CDR2 sequences are ENHRY and SYGVKD. In nucleotides, the CDR3 is TGTGCCATCAGTGATCAGGGACCCTCACATTACTCCTACAATGAGCAGTTCTTC. It codes for CAISDQGPSHYSYNEQFF.

This clonotype was seen many times. The chain is built from TRBV7-9 and TRBJ2-1; D is ambiguous. The CDR3 is 11 residues long. The germline CDR1 and CDR2 sequences are SEHNR and FQNEAQ (reference sequence). V dropped 4 bases and J dropped 7 bases, with 5 bases sitting between them. The CDR3 DNA follows: TGTGCCAGCAGCTGGCAAAATGAGCAGTTCTTC. Protein sequence: CASSWQNEQFF.

The chain has TRBV7-8 and TRBJ2-3; the D is unclear. The CDR3 extends over 14 amino acids. The germline V and J ends were trimmed by 3 bases and 6 bases, with 13 bases remaining between them. CDR1 SGHVS and CDR2 FQNEAQ come from the germline V gene. The CDR3 reads CASSFLGSADTQYF. The CDR3 DNA follows: TGTGCCAGCAGCTTCCTCGGCAGCGCTGATACGCAGTATTTT.

The chain uses TRBV9 and TRBJ2-3, with D tentatively TRBD2 (5 bases). Deletions cut 2 bases from V and 2 bases from J, with 12 bases between. The CDR3 covers 15 residues. Germline CDR1 is SGDLS and CDR2 is YYNGEE. The CDR3 loop reads CASSVVKRDTDTQYF. For the CDR3, the DNA is TGTGCCAGCAGCGTGGTCAAGAGGGACACAGATACGCAGTATTTT.

At least ten counts were recorded for this clonotype. The gene calls are TRBV13 and TRBJ1-1; D perhaps matches TRBD1 (6 bases). This CDR3 is 14 amino acids long. Trimming cost V 3 bases and J 4 bases, with 12 bases left between them. From germline, CDR1 is PRHDT and CDR2 FYEKMQ (reference sequence). CDR3 DNA sequence: TGTGCCAGCAGCTTGAAGGGAGGGGGCACTGAAGCTTTCTTT. Its translation is CASSLKGGGTEAFF.

The rearrangement joins TRBV11-1 to TRBJ2-7; 12 bases match TRBD1. This CDR3 is 15 amino acids long. Germline trimming cut 5 bases from V and 5 bases from J; bases unmatched to any gene: 7. The V gene's germline CDR1 is SGHAT and CDR2 FQDESV (reference sequence). For the CDR3, the DNA is TGTGCCAGCAGCCTCGGGACAGGGGGCAGGGACGAGCAGTACTTC. Translating gives CASSLGTGGRDEQYF. Full variable domain (outside the CDR3, taken from reference TRBV11-1 and TRBJ2-7): EAEVAQSPRYKITEKSQAVAFWCDPISGHATLYWYRQILGQGPELLVQFQDESVVDDSQLPKDRFSAERLKGVDSTLKIQPAELGDSAMYLCASSLGTGGRDEQYFGPGTRLTVT.

CDR3: CASSLAAGNPYEQYF. In DNA, the CDR3 is TGCGCCAGCAGCTTGGCGGCGGGTAACCCCTACGAGCAGTACTTC. The V call is TRBV5-1, the J call TRBJ2-7; D is possibly TRBD2 (5 bases). Between the trimmed V and J ends, which lost 0 bases and 2 bases, there was a span of 12 bases. This CDR3 is 15 amino acids long. Germline CDR1 SGHRS, CDR2 YFSETQ. The full variable domain, with the rest looked up from reference TRBV5-1 and TRBJ2-7, is KAGVTQTPRYLIKTRGQQVTLSCSPISGHRSVSWYQQTPGQGLQFLFEYFSETQRNKGNFPGRFSGRQFSNSRSEMNVSTLELGDSALYLCASSLAAGNPYEQYFGPGTRLTVT.

This clonotype was seen a few times. The chain has TRBV7-6 and TRBJ2-3, with no clear D. CDR3 length equals 13 residues. Trimming shortened V by 1 base and J by 9 bases, and 11 bases separated the two germline ends. In germline, CDR1 is SGHVS, CDR2 FNYEAQ. The CDR3 sequence: CASSLVVLGTQYF. CDR3 DNA sequence: TGTGCCAGCAGCTTAGTCGTCTTAGGAACGCAGTATTTT.

This clonotype was picked up many times. J is TRBJ1-3 and V is TRBV12-3 or TRBV12-4, with D unresolved. Trimming removed 5 bases at V and 0 bases at J, with 8 bases between. The CDR3 loop spans 14 amino acids. CDR3 nucleotides: TGTGCCAGCAGTCCGTCCTTCTCTGGAAACACCATATATTTT. This gives the protein CASSPSFSGNTIYF.

This clonotype was counted only a few times. V gene TRBV4-1 combines with J gene TRBJ2-7, with unresolved D. The V gene's germline CDR1 is MGHRA and CDR2 YSYEKL. This CDR3 has 14 residues. V shed 0 bases and J shed 2 bases, with 8 bases lying between them. The CDR3, as DNA: TGCGCCAGCAGCCAAGAGGACGGTCCCTACGAGCAGTACGTC. It specifies CASSQEDGPYEQYV.

This clonotype occurred many times. The CDR3 bases are TGTGCCAGCACCATAAGCGGGAAAGGCAATGAGCAGTTCTTC. Protein sequence: CASTISGKGNEQFF. V and J are TRBV12-3 or TRBV12-4 and TRBJ2-1, with TRBD2 matching over 7 bases. V gave up 7 bases and J gave up 6 bases; unmatched junction bases: 9. This CDR3 has 14 residues.

This clonotype has a handful of counts. This rearrangement joins TRBV4-2 to TRBJ1-1; weak D call: TRBD1 (5 bases). V was pared by 0 bases and J by 0 bases, with 11 bases between. Germline CDR1 reads LGHNA; CDR2 reads YNFKEQ. The CDR3 runs 16 residues. The CDR3 sequence is CASSQDEGGVNTEAFF. CDR3 DNA sequence: TGTGCCAGCAGCCAAGACGAAGGAGGGGTGAACACTGAAGCTTTCTTT.

The CDR3, as DNA: TGTGCCAGCAGCTTATCGATTTTCGGAGATACGCAGTATTTT. This encodes CASSLSIFGDTQYF. This chain connects TRBV7-6 to TRBJ2-3; D is uncertain. V lost 2 bases, J lost 5 bases, and 11 bases lay in between. This CDR3 comprises 14 residues. Germline CDR1 SGHVS, CDR2 FNYEAQ. Supplemented by reference TRBV7-6 and TRBJ2-3, the full variable domain reads GAGVSQSPRYKVTKRGQDVALRCDPISGHVSLYWYRQALGQGPEFLTYFNYEAQQDKSGLPNDRFSAERPEGSISTLTIQRTEQRDSAMYRCASSLSIFGDTQYFGPGTRLTVL.

The chain carries TRBV20-1 and TRBJ1-1, with D unclear. CDR1 and CDR2 (germline): DFQATT, SNEGSKA (reference sequence). This CDR3 spans 15 amino acids. Trimming took off 0 bases at V and 1 base at J, with 12 bases between the two ends. The CDR3 loop reads CSARDYLGQNTEAFF. CDR3 in DNA: TGCAGTGCTAGAGATTATCTAGGGCAGAACACTGAAGCTTTCTTT.

V gene TRBV29-1 combines with J gene TRBJ2-1; a possible D gene is TRBD1 (7 bases). V was clipped by 3 bases and J by 10 bases, with 13 bases between them. In germline, CDR1 is SQVTM, CDR2 ANQGSEA. This CDR3 is 12 amino acids long. CDR3 DNA sequence: TGCAGCGTTGATTCCTCAGGGGGGGAGCAGTTCTTC. As protein: CSVDSSGGEQFF.

The V call is TRBV5-5, the J call TRBJ2-7; 8 nucleotides agree with TRBD1. The CDR3 is 16 residues long. V lost 2 bases, J lost 0 bases, and 7 bases stayed unmatched. Germline values: CDR1 SGHKS, CDR2 YYEKEE (reference sequence). The DNA for the CDR3 is TGTGCCAGCAGCTTTTCGCGGGACAGGAGCTCCTACGAGCAGTACGTC. It specifies CASSFSRDRSSYEQYV.

A few counts support this clonotype. The gene calls are TRBV7-8 and TRBJ2-2; the D is unclear. Looked up from germline, CDR1 is SGHVS and CDR2 is FQNEAQ. V gave up 7 bases and J gave up 0 bases, with 18 bases separating them. CDR3 length equals 17 residues. In nucleotides, the CDR3 is TGTGCCAGCATCCCATTAGGCGTACTCACGAACACCGGGGAGCTGTTTTTT. Translating gives CASIPLGVLTNTGELFF.

The chain joins TRBV20-1 to TRBJ2-7; D possibly corresponds to TRBD2 (6 bases). Trimming left V 0 bases short and J 7 bases short, with 19 bases between. CDR1 DFQATT and CDR2 SNEGSKA come from the germline V gene (reference sequence). The CDR3 sequence is 15 residues long. CDR3 DNA: TGCAGTGCTAGAGACCACGGGGGAGTCGCCAGGGAGCAGTACGTC. As protein: CSARDHGGVAREQYV.

This clonotype has ten or more counts. The V and J genes are TRBV28 and TRBJ2-5, with 7 nucleotides matching TRBD2. Germline V gene sequence: CDR1 MDHEN, CDR2 SYDVKM. CDR3 size: 12 residues. J lost 10 bases, V lost 3 bases, and 5 bases had no gene match. The CDR3 sequence: CASSLARGDQYF. The CDR3 region has the DNA TGTGCCAGCAGTTTGGCCCGGGGGGACCAGTACTTC.

This chain joins TRBV15 and TRBJ2-7; D is possibly TRBD1 (5 bases). Trimming shortened V by 0 bases and J by 3 bases, and 12 bases separated the two germline ends. This CDR3 contains 15 residues. Germline lookup yields CDR1 LNHNV and CDR2 YYDKDF (reference sequence). The CDR3 reads CATSRDGAKNYEQYF. The CDR3 DNA follows: TGTGCCACCAGCAGAGATGGGGCGAAGAACTACGAGCAGTACTTC.

CDR3 DNA sequence: TGTGCCAGCAGTTACGAGGTTCCTTATGGCTACACCTTC. It codes for CASSYEVPYGYTF. The chain combines TRBV6-6 with TRBJ1-2, with no clear D. The CDR3 runs to 13 residues. Germline loops: CDR1 MNHNY, CDR2 SVGAGI (reference sequence). Trimming left V 2 bases short and J 5 bases short, with 9 bases between.

The sample holds a few counts of this clonotype. The chain recombines TRBV11-1 with TRBJ2-2, with TRBD2 matching over 11 bases. From germline, CDR1 is SGHAT and CDR2 FQDESV (reference sequence). Germline trimming cut 5 bases from V and 6 bases from J; bases unmatched to any gene: 14. The CDR3 consists of 18 residues. This chain's CDR3 is CASSARGGTSGNAGELFF. CDR3 coding DNA: TGTGCCAGCAGCGCGAGGGGGGGGACTAGCGGTAATGCCGGGGAGCTGTTTTTT.

The genes are TRBV7-9 and TRBJ2-7, with D possibly matching TRBD2 (5 bases). CDR1 is SEHNR and CDR2 is FQNEAQ in the germline V gene (reference sequence). V lost 4 bases and J lost 4, with 17 bases in between. The CDR3 spans 15 residues. CDR3 coding DNA: TGTGCCAGCAGCTCGGGGAAGGGCGAGTTGTACGAGCAGTACTTC. Amino acid sequence: CASSSGKGELYEQYF.

This clonotype was recorded many times. The rearrangement uses TRBV10-3 and TRBJ2-5, with 12 positions matching TRBD1. CDR1 ENHRY and CDR2 SYGVKD come from the germline V gene. The trim removed 8 bases at V and 5 bases at J, leaving 12 bases unmatched. There are 16 residues in the CDR3. In nucleotides, the CDR3 is TGTGCCATCGGACTTACTACGGGACAGGGGGCGGAGACCCAGTACTTC. This encodes CAIGLTTGQGAETQYF.